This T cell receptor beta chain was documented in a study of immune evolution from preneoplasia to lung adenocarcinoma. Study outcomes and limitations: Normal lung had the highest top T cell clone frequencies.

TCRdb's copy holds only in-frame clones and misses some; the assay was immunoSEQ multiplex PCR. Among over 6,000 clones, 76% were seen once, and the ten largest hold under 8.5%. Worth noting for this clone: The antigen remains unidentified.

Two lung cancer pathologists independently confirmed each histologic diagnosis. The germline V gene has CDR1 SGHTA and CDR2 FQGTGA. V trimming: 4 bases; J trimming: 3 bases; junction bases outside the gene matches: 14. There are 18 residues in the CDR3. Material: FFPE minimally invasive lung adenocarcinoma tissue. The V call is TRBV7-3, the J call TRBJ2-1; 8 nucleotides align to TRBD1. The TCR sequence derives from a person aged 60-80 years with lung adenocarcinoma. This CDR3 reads CASSSTLARDRNYNEQFF. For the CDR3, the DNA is TGTGCCAGCAGCTCAACCCTCGCCCGGGACAGGAACTACAATGAGCAGTTCTTC.